The sequence of this T cell receptor beta chain was determined in a study of blood T cell repertoires in COVID-19. Sequencing was performed with immunoSEQ multiplex PCR; in TCRdb, only in-frame clones are kept and a portion is missing. The sample lists more than 150,000 clones; roughly 87% were seen once. CDR3 length: 15 amino acids. From germline, CDR1 is KGHSH and CDR2 LQKENI. After removal of 3 bases from V and 4 bases from J, the junction contained 9 bases not matched to a gene. Categorization into cohorts depended on clinical history that participants reported. Recovery among Cohort 3 donors was established by two negative PCRs, clearance, or symptom resolution.

Sequencing was performed on PBMCs or T cells enriched from blood (not recorded which). The TCR comes from a woman between 45 and 65 years old who had recovered from COVID-19. The V call is TRBV18, the J call TRBJ2-7; 7 bases map to TRBD1. This CDR3 is CASSPDRESPYEQYF. DNA of the CDR3: TGTGCCAGCTCACCTGACAGGGAATCTCCTTACGAGCAGTACTTC.